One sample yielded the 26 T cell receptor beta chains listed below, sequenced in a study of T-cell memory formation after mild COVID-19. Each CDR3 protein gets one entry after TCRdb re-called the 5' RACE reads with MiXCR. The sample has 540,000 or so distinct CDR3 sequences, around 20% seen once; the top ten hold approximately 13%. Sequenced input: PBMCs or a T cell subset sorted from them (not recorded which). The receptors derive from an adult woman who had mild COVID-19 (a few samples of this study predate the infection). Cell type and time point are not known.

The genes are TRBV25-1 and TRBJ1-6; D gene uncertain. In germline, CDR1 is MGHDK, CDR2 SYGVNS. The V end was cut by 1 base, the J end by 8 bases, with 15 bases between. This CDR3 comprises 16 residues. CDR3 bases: TGTGCCAGCAGTGAATCGGGAGTAGGGCTTTATTCACCCCTCCACTTT. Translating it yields CASSESGVGLYSPLHF.

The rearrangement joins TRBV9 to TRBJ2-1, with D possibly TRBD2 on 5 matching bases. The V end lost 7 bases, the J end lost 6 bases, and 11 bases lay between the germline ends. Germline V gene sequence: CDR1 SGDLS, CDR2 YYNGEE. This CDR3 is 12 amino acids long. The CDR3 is CASANRGNEQFF. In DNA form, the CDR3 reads TGTGCCAGCGCCAACCGGGGCAATGAGCAGTTCTTC.

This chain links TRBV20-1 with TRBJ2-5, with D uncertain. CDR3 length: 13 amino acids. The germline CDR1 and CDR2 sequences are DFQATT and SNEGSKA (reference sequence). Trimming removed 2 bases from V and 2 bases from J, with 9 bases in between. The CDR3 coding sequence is TGCAGTGCTAGATCGGCCAGGCAAGAGACCCAGTACTTC. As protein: CSARSARQETQYF.

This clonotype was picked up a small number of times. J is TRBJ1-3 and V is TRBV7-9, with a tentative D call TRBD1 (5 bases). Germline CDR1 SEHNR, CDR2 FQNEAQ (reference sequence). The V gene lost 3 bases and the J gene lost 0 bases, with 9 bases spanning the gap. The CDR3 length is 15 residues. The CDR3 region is CASSFGAPSGNTIYF. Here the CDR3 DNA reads TGTGCCAGCAGCTTTGGGGCTCCCTCTGGAAACACCATATATTTT. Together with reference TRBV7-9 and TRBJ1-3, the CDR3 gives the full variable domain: DTGVSQNPRHKITKRGQNVTFRCDPISEHNRLYWYRQTLGQGPEFLTYFQNEAQLEKSRLLSDRFSAERPKGSFSTLEIQRTEQGDSAMYLCASSFGAPSGNTIYFGEGSWLTVV.

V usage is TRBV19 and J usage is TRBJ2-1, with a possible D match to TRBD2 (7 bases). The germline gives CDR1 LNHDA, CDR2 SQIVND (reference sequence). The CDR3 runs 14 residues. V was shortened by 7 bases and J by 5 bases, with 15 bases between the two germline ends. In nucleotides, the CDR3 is TGTGCCAGTAATTTGGGGGGGCCCGACAATGAGCAGTTCTTC. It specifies CASNLGGPDNEQFF.

The CDR3 sequence: CASSLGVAGLLSGNEQFF. The CDR3 bases are TGTGCCAGCAGCCTTGGGGTGGCGGGCCTTTTGTCGGGGAATGAGCAGTTCTTC. J is TRBJ2-1 and V is TRBV3-1; tentatively, D is TRBD2 (5 bases). Germline V gene data show CDR1 as LGHDT and CDR2 as YNNKEL (reference sequence). The CDR3 covers 18 residues. V was clipped by 4 bases and J by 7 bases, with 26 bases between them.

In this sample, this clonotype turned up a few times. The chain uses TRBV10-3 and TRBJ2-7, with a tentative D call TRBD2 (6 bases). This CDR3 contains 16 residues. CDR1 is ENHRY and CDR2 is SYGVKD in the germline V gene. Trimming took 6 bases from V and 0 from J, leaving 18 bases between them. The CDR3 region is CAIRSQSGVGSYEQYF. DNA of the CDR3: TGTGCCATCAGGTCGCAGTCGGGGGTGGGCTCCTACGAGCAGTACTTC.

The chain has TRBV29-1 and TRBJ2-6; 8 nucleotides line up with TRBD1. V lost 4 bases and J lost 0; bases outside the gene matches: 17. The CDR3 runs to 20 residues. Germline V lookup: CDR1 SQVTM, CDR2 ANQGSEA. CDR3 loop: CSVAGGWDRRRYSGANVLTF. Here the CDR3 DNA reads TGCAGCGTTGCGGGTGGCTGGGACAGGCGACGGTACTCTGGGGCCAACGTCCTGACTTTC.

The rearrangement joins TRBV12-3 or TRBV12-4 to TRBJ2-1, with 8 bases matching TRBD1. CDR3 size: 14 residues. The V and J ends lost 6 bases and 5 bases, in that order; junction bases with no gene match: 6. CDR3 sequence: CASRPGQGDNEQFF. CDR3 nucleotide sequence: TGTGCCAGCAGGCCCGGACAGGGAGACAATGAGCAGTTCTTC.

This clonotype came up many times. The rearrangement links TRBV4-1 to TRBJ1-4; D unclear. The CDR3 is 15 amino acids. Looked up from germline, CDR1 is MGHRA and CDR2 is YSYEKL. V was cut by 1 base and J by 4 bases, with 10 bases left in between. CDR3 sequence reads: CASSQVRNRNEKLFF. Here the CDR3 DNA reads TGCGCCAGCAGCCAAGTGAGAAATCGTAATGAAAAACTGTTTTTT.

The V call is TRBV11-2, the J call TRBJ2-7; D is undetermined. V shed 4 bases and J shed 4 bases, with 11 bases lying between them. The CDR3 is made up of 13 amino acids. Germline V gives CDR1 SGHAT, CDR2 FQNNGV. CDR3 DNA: TGTGCCAGCAGCTACATGACCACGTACGAGCAGTACTTC. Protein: CASSYMTTYEQYF.

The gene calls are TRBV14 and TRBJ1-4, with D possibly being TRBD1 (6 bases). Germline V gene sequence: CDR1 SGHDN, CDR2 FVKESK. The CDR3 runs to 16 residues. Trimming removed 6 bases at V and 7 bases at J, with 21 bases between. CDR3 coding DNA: TGTGCCAGCAGTCCGCGTCAGGGGACATCAGGTGAAAAACTGTTTTTT. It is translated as CASSPRQGTSGEKLFF.

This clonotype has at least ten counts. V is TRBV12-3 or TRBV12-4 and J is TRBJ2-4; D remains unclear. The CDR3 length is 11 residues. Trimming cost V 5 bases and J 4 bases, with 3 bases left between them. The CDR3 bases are TGTGCCAGCAGTCCAAAAAACATTCAGTACTTC. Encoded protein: CASSPKNIQYF.

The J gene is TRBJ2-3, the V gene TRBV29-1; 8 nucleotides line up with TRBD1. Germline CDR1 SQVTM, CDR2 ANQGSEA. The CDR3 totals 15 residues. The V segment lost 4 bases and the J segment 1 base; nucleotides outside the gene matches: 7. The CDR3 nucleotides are TGCAGCGTTGGGAGCCAGGGGGCTGGCACAGATACGCAGTATTTT. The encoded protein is CSVGSQGAGTDTQYF.

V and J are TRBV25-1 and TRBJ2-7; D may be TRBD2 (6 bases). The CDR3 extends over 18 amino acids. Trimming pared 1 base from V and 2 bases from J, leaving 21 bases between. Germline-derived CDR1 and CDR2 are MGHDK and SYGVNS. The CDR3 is CASSESLPRDGRTYEQYF. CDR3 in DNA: TGTGCCAGCAGTGAATCCCTCCCCCGGGACGGGAGAACCTACGAGCAGTACTTC.

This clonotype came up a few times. The CDR3 protein is CSARGDLNNYGYTF. CDR3 DNA sequence: TGCAGTGCTAGAGGCGACCTTAACAACTATGGCTACACCTTC. The chain employs TRBV20-1 and TRBJ1-2; D remains unclear. The CDR3 sequence is 14 residues long. V gave up 1 base and J gave up 2 bases, with 11 bases separating them. The germline V gene has CDR1 DFQATT and CDR2 SNEGSKA (reference sequence).

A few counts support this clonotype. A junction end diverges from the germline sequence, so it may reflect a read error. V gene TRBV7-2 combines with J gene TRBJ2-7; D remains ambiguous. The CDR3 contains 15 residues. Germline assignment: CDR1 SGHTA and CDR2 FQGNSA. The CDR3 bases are TGTGCCAGCAGCTTAAACTTGGGTAGCTCCTCCGAGCAGTACTTC. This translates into CASSLNLGSSSEQYF.

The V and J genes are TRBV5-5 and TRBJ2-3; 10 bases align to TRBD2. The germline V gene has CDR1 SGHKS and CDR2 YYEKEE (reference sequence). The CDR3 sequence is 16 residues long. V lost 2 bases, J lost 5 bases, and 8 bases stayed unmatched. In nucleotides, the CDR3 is TGTGCCAGCAGCTTTGGAGCGGGGGGGCAATTAGATACGCAGTATTTT. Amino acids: CASSFGAGGQLDTQYF.

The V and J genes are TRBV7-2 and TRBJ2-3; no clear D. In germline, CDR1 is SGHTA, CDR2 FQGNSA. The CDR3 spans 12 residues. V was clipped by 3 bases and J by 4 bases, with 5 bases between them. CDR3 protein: CASSLQADTQYF. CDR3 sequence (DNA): TGTGCCAGCAGCTTGCAGGCAGATACGCAGTATTTT.

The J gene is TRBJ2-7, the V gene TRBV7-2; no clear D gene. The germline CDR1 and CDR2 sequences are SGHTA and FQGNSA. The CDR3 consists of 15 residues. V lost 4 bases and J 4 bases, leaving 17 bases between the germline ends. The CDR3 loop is CASSSGGSKRYEQYF. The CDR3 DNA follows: TGTGCCAGCAGCTCGGGCGGATCCAAACGTTACGAGCAGTACTTC.

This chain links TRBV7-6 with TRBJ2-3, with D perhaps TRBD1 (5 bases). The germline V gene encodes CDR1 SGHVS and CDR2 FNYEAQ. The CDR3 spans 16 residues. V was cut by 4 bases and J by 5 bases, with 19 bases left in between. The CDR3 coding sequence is TGTGCCAGCAGCTACCCGGGCAGGGCGAGAGGAGATACGCAGTATTTT. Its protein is CASSYPGRARGDTQYF.

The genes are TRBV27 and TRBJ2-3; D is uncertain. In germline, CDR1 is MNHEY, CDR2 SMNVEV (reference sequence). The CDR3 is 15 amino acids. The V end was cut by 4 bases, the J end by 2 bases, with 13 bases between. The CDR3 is CASSSRVALTDTQYF. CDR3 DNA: TGTGCCAGCAGTTCTCGAGTAGCTCTCACAGATACGCAGTATTTT.

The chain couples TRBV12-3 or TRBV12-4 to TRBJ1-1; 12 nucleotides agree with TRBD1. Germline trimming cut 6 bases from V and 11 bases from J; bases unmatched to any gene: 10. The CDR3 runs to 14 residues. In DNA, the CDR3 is TGTGCCAGCAGACCCGGGACAGGGGGCCTTCGGGCTTTCTTT. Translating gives CASRPGTGGLRAFF.

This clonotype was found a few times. The CDR3 spells CASSTLPGQGQETQYF. CDR3 DNA: TGTGCCAGCAGCACCCTACCGGGACAGGGCCAAGAGACCCAGTACTTC. The V call is TRBV5-5, the J call TRBJ2-5; TRBD1 matches 9 bases. CDR1 is SGHKS, CDR2 YYEKEE, per germline (reference sequence). V dropped 4 bases and J dropped 1; count of bases not matched to a gene: 8. The length of the CDR3 is 16 residues.

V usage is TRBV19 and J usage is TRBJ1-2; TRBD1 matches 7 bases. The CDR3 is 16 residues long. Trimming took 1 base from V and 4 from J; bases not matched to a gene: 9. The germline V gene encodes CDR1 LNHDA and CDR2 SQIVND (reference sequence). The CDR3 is CASSIATGLDSYGYTF. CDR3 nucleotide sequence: TGTGCCAGTAGTATAGCGACAGGGCTCGACTCCTATGGCTACACCTTC.

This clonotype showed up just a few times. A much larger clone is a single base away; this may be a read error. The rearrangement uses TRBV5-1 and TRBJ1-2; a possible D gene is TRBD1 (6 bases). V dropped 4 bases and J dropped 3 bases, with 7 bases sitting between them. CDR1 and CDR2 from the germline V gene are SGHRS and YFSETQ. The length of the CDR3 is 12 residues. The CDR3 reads CASSAGDYGYTF. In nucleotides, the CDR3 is TGCGCCAGCAGCGCAGGGGACTATGGCTACACCTTC.